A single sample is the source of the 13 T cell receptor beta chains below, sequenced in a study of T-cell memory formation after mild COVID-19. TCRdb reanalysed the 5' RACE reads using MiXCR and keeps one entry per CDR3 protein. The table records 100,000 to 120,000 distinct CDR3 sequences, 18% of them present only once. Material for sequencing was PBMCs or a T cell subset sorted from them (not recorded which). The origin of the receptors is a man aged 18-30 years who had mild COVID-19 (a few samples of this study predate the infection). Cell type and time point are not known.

CDR3 protein: CASSPLDTGELFF. As DNA, the CDR3 is TGTGCCAGCAGCCCCCTGGACACCGGGGAGCTGTTTTTT. This chain connects TRBV3-1 to TRBJ2-2; D call uncertain. Germline V lookup: CDR1 LGHDT, CDR2 YNNKEL (reference sequence). This CDR3 is built from 13 residues. Trimming removed 4 bases from V and 3 bases from J, with 6 bases in between.

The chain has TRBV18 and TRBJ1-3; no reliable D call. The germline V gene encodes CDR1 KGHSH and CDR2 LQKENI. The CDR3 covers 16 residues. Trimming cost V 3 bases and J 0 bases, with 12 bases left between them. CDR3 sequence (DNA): TGTGCCAGCTCACCTTCCCGCGCGCACTCTGGAAACACCATATATTTT. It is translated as CASSPSRAHSGNTIYF.

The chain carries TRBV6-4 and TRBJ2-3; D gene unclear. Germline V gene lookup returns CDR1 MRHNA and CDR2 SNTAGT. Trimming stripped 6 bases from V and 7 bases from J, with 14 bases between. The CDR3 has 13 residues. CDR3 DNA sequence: TGTGCCAGCAGCCCCGCTTCTTCTAATACGCAGTATTTT. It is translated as CASSPASSNTQYF.

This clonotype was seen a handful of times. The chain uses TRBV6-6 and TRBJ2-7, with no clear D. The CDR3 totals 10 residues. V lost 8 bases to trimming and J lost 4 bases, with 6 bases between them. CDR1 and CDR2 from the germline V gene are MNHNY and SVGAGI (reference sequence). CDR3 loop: CASGSYEQYF. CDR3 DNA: TGTGCCAGCGGATCGTACGAGCAGTACTTC.

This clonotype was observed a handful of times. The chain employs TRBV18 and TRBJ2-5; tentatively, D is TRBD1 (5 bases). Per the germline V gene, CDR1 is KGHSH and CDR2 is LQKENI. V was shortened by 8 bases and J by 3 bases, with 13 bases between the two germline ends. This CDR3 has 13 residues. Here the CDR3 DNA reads TGTGCCAGCATCGGACAAACGAAAGAGACCCAGTACTTC. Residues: CASIGQTKETQYF.

CDR3 bases: TGTGCCACCAGCAGGAACGGACAGGGAGGTGAGCAGTTCTTC. Translated: CATSRNGQGGEQFF. The J gene is TRBJ2-1, the V gene TRBV15, with 8 bases lining up with TRBD1. The CDR3 is 14 residues long. V trimming: 3 bases; J trimming: 9 bases; junction bases outside the gene matches: 7. Germline V lookup: CDR1 LNHNV, CDR2 YYDKDF (reference sequence).

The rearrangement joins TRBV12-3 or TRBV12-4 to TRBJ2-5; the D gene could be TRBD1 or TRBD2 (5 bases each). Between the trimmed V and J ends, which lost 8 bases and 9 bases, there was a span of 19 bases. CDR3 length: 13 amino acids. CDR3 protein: CASGAGGASAQYF. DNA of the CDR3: TGTGCCAGCGGGGCAGGAGGAGCATCGGCCCAGTACTTC.

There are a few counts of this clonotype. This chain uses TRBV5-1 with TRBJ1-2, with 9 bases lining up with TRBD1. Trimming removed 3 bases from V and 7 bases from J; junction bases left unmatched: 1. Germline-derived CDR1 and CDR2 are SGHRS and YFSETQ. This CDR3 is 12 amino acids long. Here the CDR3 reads CASSWGQGGYTF. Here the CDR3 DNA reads TGCGCCAGCAGCTGGGGACAGGGTGGCTACACCTTC.

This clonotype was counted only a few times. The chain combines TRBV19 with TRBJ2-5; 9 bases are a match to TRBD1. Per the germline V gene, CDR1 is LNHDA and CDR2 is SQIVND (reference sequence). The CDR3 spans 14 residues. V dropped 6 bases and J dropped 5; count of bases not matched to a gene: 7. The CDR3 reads CASRDTGGRETQYF. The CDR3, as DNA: TGTGCCAGTAGAGACACAGGGGGCCGGGAGACCCAGTACTTC.

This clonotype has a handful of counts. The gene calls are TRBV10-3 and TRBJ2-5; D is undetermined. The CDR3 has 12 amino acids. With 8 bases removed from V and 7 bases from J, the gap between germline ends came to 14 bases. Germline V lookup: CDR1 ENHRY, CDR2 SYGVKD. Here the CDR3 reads CAIQEQVGTQYF. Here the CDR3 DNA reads TGTGCCATCCAGGAGCAGGTGGGGACCCAGTACTTC.

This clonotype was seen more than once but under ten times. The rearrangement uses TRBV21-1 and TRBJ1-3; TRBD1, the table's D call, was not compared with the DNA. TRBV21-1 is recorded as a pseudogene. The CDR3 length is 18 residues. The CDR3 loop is CASSKTKPLGLSGNTIYF. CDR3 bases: TGTGCCAGCAGCAAAACAAAACCCCTCGGGCTTTCTGGAAACACCATATATTTT.

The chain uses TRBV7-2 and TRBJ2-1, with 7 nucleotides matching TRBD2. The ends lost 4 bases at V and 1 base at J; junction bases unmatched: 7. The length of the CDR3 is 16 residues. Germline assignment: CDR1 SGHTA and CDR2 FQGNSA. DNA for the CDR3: TGTGCCAGCAGCTGGTCCCGGACTAGGTCCTACAATGAGCAGTTCTTC. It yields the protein CASSWSRTRSYNEQFF.

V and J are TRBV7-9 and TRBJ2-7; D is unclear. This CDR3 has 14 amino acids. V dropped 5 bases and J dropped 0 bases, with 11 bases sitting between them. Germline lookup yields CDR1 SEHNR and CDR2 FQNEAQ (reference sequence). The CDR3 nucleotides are TGTGCCAGCAGCCTGGACGCGAACTCCTACGAGCAGTACGTC. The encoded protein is CASSLDANSYEQYV.